Listed here is a single T cell receptor beta chain. The germline V gene has CDR1 MNHEY and CDR2 SVGAGI. Trimming removed 2 bases from V and 7 bases from J, with 15 bases in between. The CDR3 is 16 amino acids. These data are taken from a study of cytomegalovirus exposure and HLA in healthy donors. The PCR ran on 60 Vbeta and 13 Jbeta primers. Repertoires were generated with immunoSEQ multiplex PCR, while TCRdb's copy carries only in-frame clones and drops some. The data hold 150,000 or so clones, with about 88% observed a single time. The sequence came from a man between 18 and 29 years old in good health and CMV-seropositive. Sequencing input: PBMCs. The chain has TRBV6-5 and TRBJ1-6; tentative D call: TRBD1 (6 bases). The CDR3 spells CASSYKGTPWNSPLHF. In DNA form, the CDR3 reads TGTGCCAGCAGTTACAAAGGGACACCCTGGAATTCACCCCTCCACTTT.